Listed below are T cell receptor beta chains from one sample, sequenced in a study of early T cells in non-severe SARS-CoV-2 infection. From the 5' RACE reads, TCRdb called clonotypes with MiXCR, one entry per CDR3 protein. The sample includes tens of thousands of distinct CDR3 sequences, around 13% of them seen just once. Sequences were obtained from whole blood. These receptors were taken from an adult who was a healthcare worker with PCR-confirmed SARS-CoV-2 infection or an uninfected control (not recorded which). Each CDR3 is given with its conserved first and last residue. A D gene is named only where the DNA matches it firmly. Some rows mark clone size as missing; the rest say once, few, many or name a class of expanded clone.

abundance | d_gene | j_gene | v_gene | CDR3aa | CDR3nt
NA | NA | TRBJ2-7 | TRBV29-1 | CSVLGGGYNEQYF | TGCAGCGTCCTAGGGGGGGGCTACAACGAGCAGTACTTC
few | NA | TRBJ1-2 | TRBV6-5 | CASSYGQADYGYTF | TGTGCCAGCAGTTACGGGCAGGCTGATTATGGCTACACCTTC
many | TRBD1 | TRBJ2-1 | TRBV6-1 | CASSEPGTGLNEQFF | TGTGCCAGCAGTGAGCCCGGGACAGGGCTTAATGAGCAGTTCTTC
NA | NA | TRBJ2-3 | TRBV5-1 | CASSLGEATWGTDTQYF | TGCGCCAGCAGCTTGGGGGAGGCCACCTGGGGCACAGATACGCAGTATTTT
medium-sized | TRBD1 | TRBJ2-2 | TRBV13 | CASSQGQGWLRANTGELFF | TGTGCCAGCAGCCAGGGACAGGGATGGCTTAGAGCGAACACCGGGGAGCTGTTTTTT
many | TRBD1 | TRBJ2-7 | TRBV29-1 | CSVSGTGSSYEQYF | TGCAGCGTTTCCGGGACAGGGAGCTCCTACGAGCAGTACTTC
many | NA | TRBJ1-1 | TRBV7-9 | CASRPKDRLGAEAFF | TGTGCCAGCAGACCCAAAGACAGGCTAGGCGCTGAAGCTTTCTTT
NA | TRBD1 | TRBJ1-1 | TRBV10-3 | CAIRTRDRGVTEAFF | TGTGCCATCAGAACCCGGGACAGGGGGGTCACTGAAGCTTTCTTT
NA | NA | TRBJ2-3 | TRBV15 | CATSFSPSDTQYF | TGTGCCACCAGCTTTTCTCCCTCGGATACGCAGTATTTT
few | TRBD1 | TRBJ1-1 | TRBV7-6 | CASSIEDRGTEAFF | TGTGCCAGCAGCATAGAGGACAGGGGAACTGAAGCTTTCTTT
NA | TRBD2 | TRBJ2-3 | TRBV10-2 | CASSRLAGYTDTQYF | TGCGCCAGCAGTCGACTAGCAGGGTACACAGATACGCAGTATTTT
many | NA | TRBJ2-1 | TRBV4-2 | CASSQESRSNEQFF | TGTGCCAGCAGCCAAGAGAGTCGTTCCAATGAGCAGTTCTTC
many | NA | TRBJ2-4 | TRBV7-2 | CASSLDGNIQYF | TGTGCCAGCAGCTTAGACGGCAACATTCAGTACTTC
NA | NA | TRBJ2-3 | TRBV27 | CASSLGAPTDTQYF | TGTGCCAGCAGTTTGGGGGCCCCCACAGATACGCAGTATTTT
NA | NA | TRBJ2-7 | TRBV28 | CASTSGNPYEQYF | TGTGCCAGCACCTCCGGGAATCCCTACGAGCAGTACTTC
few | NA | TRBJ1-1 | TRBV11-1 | CASSLERMNTEAFF | TGTGCCAGCAGCTTAGAACGAATGAACACTGAAGCTTTCTTT
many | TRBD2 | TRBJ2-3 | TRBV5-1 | CASSFAGVGTDTQYF | TGCGCCAGCAGCTTTGCGGGAGTAGGGACAGATACGCAGTATTTT
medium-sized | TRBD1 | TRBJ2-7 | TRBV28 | CASSPRTGGPYEQYF | TGTGCCAGCAGCCCACGCACAGGGGGACCCTACGAGCAGTACTTC
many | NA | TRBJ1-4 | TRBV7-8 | CASSLVAQGNEKLFF | TGTGCCAGCAGCTTAGTCGCACAGGGAAATGAAAAACTGTTTTTT
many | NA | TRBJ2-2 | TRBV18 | CASSPARANTGELFF | TGTGCCAGCTCACCTGCACGGGCCAACACCGGGGAGCTGTTTTTT
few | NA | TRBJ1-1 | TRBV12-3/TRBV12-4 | CASSRELNTEAFF | TGTGCCAGCAGCAGGGAGTTGAACACTGAAGCTTTCTTT
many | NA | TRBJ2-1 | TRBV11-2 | CASSLNRAGSGNEQFF | TGTGCCAGCAGCTTAAATCGGGCGGGATCGGGGAATGAGCAGTTCTTC
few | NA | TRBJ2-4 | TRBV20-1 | CSPARRVAKNIQYF | TGCAGCCCCGCTAGACGCGTAGCCAAAAACATTCAGTACTTC